The clone carrying this TCR beta chain has just a few counts. The sample has other DNA sequences that encode this CDR3 too. This CDR3 region has 12 residues. Germline V gene lookup returns CDR1 MNHEY and CDR2 SVGAGI. Trimming took 7 bases from V and 5 from J, leaving 11 bases between them. The entry originates in a study of cytotoxic CD8 clonotypes in ibrutinib-treated CLL. The method was immunoSEQ multiplex PCR; TCRdb's version includes in-frame clones alone and lacks a portion of them. The sample has about 72,000 clones; around 65% are singletons. This receptor was taken from a human donor with chronic lymphocytic leukemia. V is TRBV6-5 and J is TRBJ1-2; D not resolved. The input for sequencing was PBMCs, taken after 12 months of ibrutinib treatment. The CDR3 DNA reads TGTGCCAGCAAACGCGGGAATTATGGCTACACCTTC. Translating it yields CASKRGNYGYTF.